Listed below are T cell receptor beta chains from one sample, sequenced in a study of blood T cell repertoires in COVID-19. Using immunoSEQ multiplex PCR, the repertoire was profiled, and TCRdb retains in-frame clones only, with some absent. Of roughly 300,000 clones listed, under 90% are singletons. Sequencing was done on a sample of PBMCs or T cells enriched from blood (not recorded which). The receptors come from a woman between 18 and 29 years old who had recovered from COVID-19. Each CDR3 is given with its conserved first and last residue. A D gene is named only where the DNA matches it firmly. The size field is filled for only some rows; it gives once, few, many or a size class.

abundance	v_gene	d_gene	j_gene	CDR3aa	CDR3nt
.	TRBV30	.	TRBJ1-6	CAWSNRDYNSPLHF	TGTGCCTGGAGTAATCGGGATTATAATTCACCCCTCCACTTT
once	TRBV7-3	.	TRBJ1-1	CASSKGKGTEAFF	TGTGCCAGCAGCAAGGGGAAGGGCACTGAAGCTTTCTTT
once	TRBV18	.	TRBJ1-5	CASSAGVASNQPQHF	TGTGCCAGCTCGGCAGGGGTAGCTAGCAATCAGCCCCAGCATTTT
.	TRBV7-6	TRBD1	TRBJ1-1	CASSPTGRTEAFF	TGTGCCAGCAGCCCGACAGGGAGAACTGAAGCTTTCTTT
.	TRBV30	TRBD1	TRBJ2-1	CAWSTRGFSYNEQFF	TGTGCCTGGAGTACCAGGGGGTTTTCCTACAATGAGCAGTTCTTC
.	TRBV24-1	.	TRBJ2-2	CATSDPPGELFF	TGTGCCACCAGTGACCCTCCCGGGGAGCTGTTTTTT
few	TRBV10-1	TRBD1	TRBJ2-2	CASRTGDTGELFF	TGCGCCAGCAGGACAGGGGACACCGGGGAGCTGTTTTTT
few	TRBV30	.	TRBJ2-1	CAWSYGYNEQFF	TGTGCCTGGAGCTACGGGTACAATGAGCAGTTCTTC
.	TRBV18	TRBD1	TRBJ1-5	CASSEQGGSNQPQHF	TGTGCCAGCTCAGAACAGGGGGGGAGCAATCAGCCCCAGCATTTT
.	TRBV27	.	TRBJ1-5	CASSLTSLSNQPQHF	TGTGCCAGCAGTTTAACAAGTCTTAGCAATCAGCCCCAGCATTTT
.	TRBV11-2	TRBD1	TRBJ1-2	CASSLALTGIYGYTF	TGTGCCAGCAGCTTAGCCCTGACAGGGATCTATGGCTACACCTTC
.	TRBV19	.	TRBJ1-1	CASSIETANPEAFF	TGTGCCAGTAGTATCGAGACAGCGAATCCTGAAGCTTTCTTT
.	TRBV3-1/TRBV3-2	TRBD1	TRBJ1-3	CASSRTGGLGNTIYF	TGTGCCAGCAGTCGGACAGGCGGACTAGGAAACACCATATATTTT
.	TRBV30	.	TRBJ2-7	CAWSPRGYEQYF	TGTGCCTGGAGTCCCAGGGGCTACGAGCAGTACTTC
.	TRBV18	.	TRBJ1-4	CASSPFLALEEKLFF	TGTGCCAGCTCACCGTTTCTCGCCTTGGAGGAAAAACTGTTTTTT
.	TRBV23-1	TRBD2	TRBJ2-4	CASSPQRTSGGGAKNIQYF	TGCGCCAGCAGTCCTCAAAGGACTAGCGGGGGAGGGGCCAAAAACATTCAGTACTTC
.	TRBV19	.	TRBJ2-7	CASSIGHPTAYEQYF	TGTGCCAGTAGTATCGGACACCCCACAGCCTACGAGCAGTACTTC
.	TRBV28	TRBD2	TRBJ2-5	CASSSGGVGETQYF	TGTGCCAGCAGTTCGGGGGGGGTTGGAGAGACCCAGTACTTC
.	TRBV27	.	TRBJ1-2	CASSLGPFNYGYTF	TGTGCCAGCAGTTTGGGGCCGTTTAACTATGGCTACACCTTC
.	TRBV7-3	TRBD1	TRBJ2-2	CASRYPKGDSFTGELFF	TGTGCCAGCAGGTACCCCAAGGGGGACAGCTTCACCGGGGAGCTGTTTTTT
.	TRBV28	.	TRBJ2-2	CASKPSDVTGELFF	TGTGCCAGCAAGCCTAGCGATGTGACCGGGGAGCTGTTTTTT
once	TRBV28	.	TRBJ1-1	CASSARYRATSYLNTEAFF	TGTGCCAGCAGTGCCCGCTACAGGGCTACGTCCTACTTGAACACTGAAGCTTTCTTT
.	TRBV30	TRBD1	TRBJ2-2	CALTGTGVTGELFF	TGTGCCTTGACCGGGACAGGGGTTACCGGGGAGCTGTTTTTT
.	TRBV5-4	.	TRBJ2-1	CASSFDSPNEQFF	TGTGCCAGCAGCTTCGACTCCCCCAATGAGCAGTTCTTC
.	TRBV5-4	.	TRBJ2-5	CASSFPTGSETQYF	TGTGCCAGCAGCTTCCCCACAGGGTCCGAGACCCAGTACTTC
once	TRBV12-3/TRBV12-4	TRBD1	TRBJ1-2	CASRTGLAYGYTF	TGTGCCAGCAGGACAGGGTTGGCCTATGGCTACACCTTC
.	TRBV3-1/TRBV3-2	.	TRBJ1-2	CASSQDEAVRGYTF	TGTGCCAGCAGCCAAGATGAGGCGGTGCGGGGCTACACCTTC
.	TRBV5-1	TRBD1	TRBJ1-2	CASSVGNTGDSYGYTF	TGCGCCAGCAGCGTCGGAAATACAGGGGACTCCTATGGCTACACCTTC
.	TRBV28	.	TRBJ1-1	CASSFRTALTEAFF	TGTGCCAGCAGTTTCAGGACAGCCCTCACTGAAGCTTTCTTT
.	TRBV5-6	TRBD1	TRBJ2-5	CASSFWTGPETQYF	TGTGCCAGCAGCTTTTGGACAGGGCCCGAGACCCAGTACTTC
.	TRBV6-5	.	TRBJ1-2	CASSPSYGYTF	TGTGCCAGCAGTCCCTCCTATGGCTACACCTTC
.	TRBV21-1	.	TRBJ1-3	CAISRNISGNTIYF	TGTGCGATCTCCCGTAACATCTCTGGAAACACCATATATTTT
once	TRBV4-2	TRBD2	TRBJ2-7	CASSFRAGGPKGEQYF	TGTGCCAGCAGCTTCAGAGCGGGAGGGCCGAAGGGCGAGCAGTACTTC
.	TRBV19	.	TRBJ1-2	CASSMRREPRTRGYTF	TGTGCCAGTAGTATGAGGAGGGAGCCAAGGACGCGTGGCTACACCTTC
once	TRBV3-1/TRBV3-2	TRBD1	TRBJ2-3	CASSSDQGVGWDRAFFF	TGTGCCAGCAGCTCCGACCAAGGGGTCGGTTGGGACAGGGCCTTTTTTTTT
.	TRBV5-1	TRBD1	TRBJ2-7	CASSFAGQGAYEQYF	TGCGCCAGCAGCTTTGCGGGACAGGGTGCCTACGAGCAGTACTTC
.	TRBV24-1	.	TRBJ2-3	CATSDRTGILATDTQYF	TGTGCCACCAGTGACCGAACAGGGATCCTCGCCACAGATACGCAGTATTTT
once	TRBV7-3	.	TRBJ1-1	CASSPQGWSTEAFF	TGTGCCAGCAGCCCGCAGGGCTGGAGCACTGAAGCTTTCTTT
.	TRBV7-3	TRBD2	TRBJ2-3	CASSSTSGGGDTQYF	TGTGCCAGCAGCTCAACTAGCGGGGGTGGAGATACGCAGTATTTT
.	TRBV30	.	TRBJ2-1	CAWGRDSGSYNEQFF	TGTGCCTGGGGACGGGACTCCGGCTCCTACAATGAGCAGTTCTTC
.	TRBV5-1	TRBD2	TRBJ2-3	CASRGTRLLGGTDTQYF	TGCGCCAGCAGGGGGACTAGACTACTTGGGGGCACAGATACGCAGTATTTT
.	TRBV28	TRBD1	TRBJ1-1	CASSLIQGSTEAFF	TGTGCCAGCAGTCTAATACAGGGGAGCACTGAAGCTTTCTTT
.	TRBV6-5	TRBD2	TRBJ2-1	CASTRLAGGDEQFF	TGTGCCAGCACCCGACTAGCGGGGGGCGATGAGCAGTTCTTC
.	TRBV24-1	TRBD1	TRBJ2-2	CASQPGTGNTGELFF	TGTGCCTCCCAACCCGGGACAGGGAACACCGGGGAGCTGTTTTTT
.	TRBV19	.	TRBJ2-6	CASSIAWRGSGANVLTF	TGTGCCAGTAGTATCGCTTGGAGAGGTTCTGGGGCCAACGTCCTGACTTTC
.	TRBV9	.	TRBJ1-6	CASGHSGNSPLHF	TGTGCCAGCGGCCACTCAGGAAATTCACCCCTCCACTTT
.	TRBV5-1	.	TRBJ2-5	CASSLIGAQETQYF	TGCGCCAGCAGCTTGATCGGAGCCCAAGAGACCCAGTACTTC
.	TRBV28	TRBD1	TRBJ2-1	CASSLPRQGNNEQFF	TGTGCCAGCAGTTTACCGAGACAGGGGAATAATGAGCAGTTCTTC
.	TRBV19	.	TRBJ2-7	CASSPAGTAYEQYF	TGTGCCAGCAGCCCGGCGGGAACCGCCTACGAGCAGTACTTC
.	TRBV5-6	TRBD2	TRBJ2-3	CASSFGLVRTDTQYF	TGTGCCAGCAGCTTCGGACTAGTCAGGACAGATACGCAGTATTTT
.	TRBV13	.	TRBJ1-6	CASSLGGLVEPLHF	TGTGCCAGCAGCTTAGGCGGGTTAGTTGAACCCCTCCACTTT